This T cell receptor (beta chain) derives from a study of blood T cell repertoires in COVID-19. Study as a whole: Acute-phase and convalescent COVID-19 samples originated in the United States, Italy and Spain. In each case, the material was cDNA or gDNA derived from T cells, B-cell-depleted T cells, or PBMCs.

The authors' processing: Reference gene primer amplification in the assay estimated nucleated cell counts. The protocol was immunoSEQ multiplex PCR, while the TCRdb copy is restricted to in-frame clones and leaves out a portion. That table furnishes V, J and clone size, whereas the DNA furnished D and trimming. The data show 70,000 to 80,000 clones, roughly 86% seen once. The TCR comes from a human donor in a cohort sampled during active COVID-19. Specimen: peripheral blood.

The CDR3 is CASSVGQGKGETQYF. The CDR3 DNA reads TGTGCCAGCAGCGTAGGACAGGGGAAGGGGGAGACCCAGTACTTC. The V call is TRBV9, the J call TRBJ2-5, with 8 nucleotides matching TRBD1. This CDR3 comprises 15 residues. Germline CDR1 and CDR2: SGDLS and YYNGEE. The J segment lost 5 bases and the V segment lost 0 bases, leaving 6 bases of the junction unmatched.